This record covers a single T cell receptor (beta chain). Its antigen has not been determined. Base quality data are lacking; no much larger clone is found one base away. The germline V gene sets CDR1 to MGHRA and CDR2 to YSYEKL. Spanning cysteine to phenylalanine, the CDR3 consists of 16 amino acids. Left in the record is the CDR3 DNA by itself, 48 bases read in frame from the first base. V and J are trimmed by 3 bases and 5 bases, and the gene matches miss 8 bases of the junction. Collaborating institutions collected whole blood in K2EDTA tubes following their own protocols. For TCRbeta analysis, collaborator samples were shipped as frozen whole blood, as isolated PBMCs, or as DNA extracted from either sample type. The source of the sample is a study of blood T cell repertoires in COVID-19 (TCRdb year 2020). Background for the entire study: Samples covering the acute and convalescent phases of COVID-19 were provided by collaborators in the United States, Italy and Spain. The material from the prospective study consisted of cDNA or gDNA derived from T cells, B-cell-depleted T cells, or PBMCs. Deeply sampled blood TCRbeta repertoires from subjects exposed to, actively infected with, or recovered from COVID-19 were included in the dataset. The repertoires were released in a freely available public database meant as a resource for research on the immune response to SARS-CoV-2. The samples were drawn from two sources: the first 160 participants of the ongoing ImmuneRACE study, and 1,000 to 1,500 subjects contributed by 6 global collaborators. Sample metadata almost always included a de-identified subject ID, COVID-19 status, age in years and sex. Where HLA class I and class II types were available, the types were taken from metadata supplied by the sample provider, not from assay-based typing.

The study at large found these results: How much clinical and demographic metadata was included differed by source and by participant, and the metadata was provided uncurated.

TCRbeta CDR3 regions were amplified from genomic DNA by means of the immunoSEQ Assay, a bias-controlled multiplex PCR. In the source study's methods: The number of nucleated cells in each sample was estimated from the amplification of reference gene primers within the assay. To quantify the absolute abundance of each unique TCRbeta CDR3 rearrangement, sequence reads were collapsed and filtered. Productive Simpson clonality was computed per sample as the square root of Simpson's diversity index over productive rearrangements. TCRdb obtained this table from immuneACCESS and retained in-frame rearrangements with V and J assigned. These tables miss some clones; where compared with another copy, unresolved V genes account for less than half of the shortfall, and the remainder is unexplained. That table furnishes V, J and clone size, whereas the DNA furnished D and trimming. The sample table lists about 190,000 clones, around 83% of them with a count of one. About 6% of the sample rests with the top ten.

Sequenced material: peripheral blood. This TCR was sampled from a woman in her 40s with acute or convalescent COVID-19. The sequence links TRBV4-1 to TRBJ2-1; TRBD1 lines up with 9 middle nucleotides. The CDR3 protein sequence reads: CASSQVQGAVHNEQFF. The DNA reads TGCGCCAGCAGCCAGGTACAGGGGGCGGTACACAATGAGCAGTTCTTC.